One TCR beta chain is described in this entry. This sample was taken from a study of tumor-infiltrating lymphocytes in primary liver carcinoma. Priming with a constant-region primer yielded TCR beta cDNA from roughly 500 ng total RNA. For TCR beta, libraries were produced by three nested multiplex PCR rounds using slightly modified ARM-PCR. PCR rounds one and two used TRBV1-TRBV30 forward primers with a C-beta reverse primer for 9 to 10 cycles each. Using its own MiXCR run on the multiplex PCR reads, TCRdb lists one record per CDR3 protein. The repertoire holds approximately 80,000 distinct CDR3 sequences, with approximately 70% as singletons. Germline V gene data show CDR1 as MNHEY and CDR2 as SVGAGI. V lost 2 bases to trimming and J lost 2 bases, with 11 bases between them. The CDR3 sequence is 15 residues long. Both RNA and DNA were isolated together from about 19-30 mg of bulk tissue that had not been sorted.

The rearrangement joins TRBV6-5 to TRBJ2-3; a weak D match, TRBD1 (6 bases). The sequenced sample consisted of tumor-adjacent normal liver tissue. This TCR was recovered from a man in his forties with primary liver carcinoma and hepatitis B virus infection. In DNA, the CDR3 is TGTGCCAGCAGTTACGATCGGGGACACACAGATACGCAGTATTTT. Amino acid sequence: CASSYDRGHTDTQYF.